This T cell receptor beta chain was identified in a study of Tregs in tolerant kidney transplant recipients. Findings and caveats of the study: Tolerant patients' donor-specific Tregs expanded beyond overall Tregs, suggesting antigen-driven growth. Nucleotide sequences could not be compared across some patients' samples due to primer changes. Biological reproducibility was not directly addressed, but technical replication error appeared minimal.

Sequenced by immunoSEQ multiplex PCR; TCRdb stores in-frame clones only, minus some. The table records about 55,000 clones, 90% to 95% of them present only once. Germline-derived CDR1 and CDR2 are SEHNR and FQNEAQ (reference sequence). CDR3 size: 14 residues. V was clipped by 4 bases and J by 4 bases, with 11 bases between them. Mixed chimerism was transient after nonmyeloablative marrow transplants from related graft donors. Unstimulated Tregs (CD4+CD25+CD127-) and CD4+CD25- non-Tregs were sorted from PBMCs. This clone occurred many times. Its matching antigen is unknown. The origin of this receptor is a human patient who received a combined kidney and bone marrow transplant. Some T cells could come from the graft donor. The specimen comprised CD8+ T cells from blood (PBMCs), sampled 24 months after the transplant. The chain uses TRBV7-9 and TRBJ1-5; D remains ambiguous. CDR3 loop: CASSSGGDNQPQHF. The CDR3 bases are TGTGCCAGCAGCTCCGGCGGGGATAATCAGCCCCAGCATTTT.